This TCR beta chain comes out of a study of T cells expressing NK-cell markers. Study-wide background: Just one sequenced donor of eight was HCMV-seronegative, while seven were seropositive. Study outcomes and limitations: Similarly, these clonotypes led the CD3+CD56-NKG2C+ fraction as well in several donors.

Each CDR3 protein gets one entry in TCRdb, which reprocessed the 5' RACE reads and gives no DNA. The table for this sample gives some 440,000 distinct CDR3 sequences. Note on this clonotype: Its antigen is not known.

The CDR3 contains 15 residues. Germline V CDR1 and CDR2: MNHEY, SVGEGT. This receptor was obtained from a woman aged 50 to 60 in good health. The sequenced material came from blood T cells: a sorted CD56 or NKG2C T cell subset, CD4+ or CD8+ T cells, or bulk PBMC T cells (not recorded which). The rearrangement links TRBV6-2 or TRBV6-3 to TRBJ2-1; TCRdb designates TRBD2, a call that cannot be tested without DNA. Here the CDR3 reads CASIHAGLAGREQFF.